The 19 T cell receptor beta chains listed next were all sequenced from one sample in a study of blood T cell repertoires in COVID-19. Profiled with immunoSEQ multiplex PCR; TCRdb holds only in-frame clones, not every one. The table lists 230,000 or so clones, 85% to 90% of them singletons. Sequenced: peripheral blood. The receptors stem from a woman in her 40s who had recovered from COVID-19.

This clone was seen a single time. V and J are TRBV3-1 (or the pseudogene TRBV3-2) and TRBJ1-3; 8 nucleotides agree with TRBD1. CDR3 length: 15 amino acids. In germline, CDR1 is LGHDT, CDR2 YNNKEL (reference sequence). V was clipped by 2 bases and J by 0 bases; unmatched bases: 0. The CDR3 loop is CASSQTGGSGNTIYF. DNA of the CDR3: TGTGCCAGCAGCCAAACAGGGGGCTCTGGAAACACCATATATTTT.

V and J are TRBV10-1 and TRBJ2-7; D call uncertain. This CDR3 contains 10 residues. The V end was cut by 7 bases, the J end by 5 bases, with 6 bases between. Per the germline V gene, CDR1 is WNHNN and CDR2 is SYGVQD (reference sequence). CDR3 region: CASNRDEQYV. CDR3 DNA sequence: TGCGCCAGCAATCGGGACGAGCAGTACGTC.

This sequence joins TRBV5-1 and TRBJ2-7, with TRBD1 matching over 7 bases. The CDR3 has 13 residues. CDR1 and CDR2 from the germline V gene are SGHRS and YFSETQ. V lost 0 bases to trimming and J lost 7 bases; unmatched junction nucleotides: 4. CDR3 loop: CASSLERDSEQYV. The CDR3 DNA is TGCGCCAGCAGCTTGGAGAGGGACAGTGAGCAGTACGTC.

This chain uses TRBV27 with TRBJ2-1; D ambiguous. Germline lookup yields CDR1 MNHEY and CDR2 SMNVEV (reference sequence). V shed 3 bases and J shed 6 bases, with 12 bases lying between them. CDR3 length equals 14 residues. The CDR3 sequence is CASSFTTFANEQFF. The CDR3 region has the DNA TGTGCCAGCAGTTTCACAACCTTTGCCAATGAGCAGTTCTTC.

Only a few counts were recorded for this clone. The chain is built from TRBV9 and TRBJ2-7; a weak D match, TRBD2 (6 bases). The V and J ends lost 0 bases and 2 bases respectively, with 18 bases between them. The germline V gene has CDR1 SGDLS and CDR2 YYNGEE. The CDR3 runs to 17 residues. CDR3 residues: CASSVGGWDWPPYEQYV. The CDR3 bases are TGTGCCAGCAGCGTAGGTGGTTGGGACTGGCCTCCCTACGAGCAGTACGTC.

DNA for the CDR3: TGTGCCACCAGTGATTTGCAAATCGGGCGACAGGGGGCAGGCACCGGGGAGCTGTTTTTT. It yields the protein CATSDLQIGRQGAGTGELFF. This sequence joins TRBV24-1 and TRBJ2-2; 10 bases fit TRBD1. Germline V gene data show CDR1 as KGHDR and CDR2 as SFDVKD. Trimming removed 0 bases from V and 4 bases from J; junction bases left unmatched: 13. This CDR3 has 20 amino acids.

This sequence joins TRBV11-2 and TRBJ1-3; 8 bases agree with TRBD1. With 8 bases clipped from V and 4 bases from J, the junction kept 4 bases outside the gene matches. This CDR3 has 13 amino acids. Per the germline V gene, CDR1 is SGHAT and CDR2 is FQNNGV. CDR3 DNA sequence: TGTGCCAGCCAGACAGGGGTCGGAAACACCATATATTTT. Translating it yields CASQTGVGNTIYF. The whole variable domain, remainder taken from reference TRBV11-2 and TRBJ1-3, is EAGVAQSPRYKIIEKRQSVAFWCNPISGHATLYWYQQILGQGPKLLIQFQNNGVVDDSQLPKDRFSAERLKGVDSTLKIQPAKLEDSAVYLCASQTGVGNTIYFGEGSWLTVV.

The rearrangement uses TRBV5-1 and TRBJ2-5; TRBD2 agrees at 8 bases. CDR1 and CDR2 from the germline V gene are SGHRS and YFSETQ. CDR3 length equals 15 residues. With V trimmed by 2 bases and J by 5 bases, 8 bases remained unmatched. In nucleotides, the CDR3 is TGCGCCAGCAGCTTTCGGGGGGGCTTCGAGGAGACCCAGTACTTC. Protein product: CASSFRGGFEETQYF.

The rearrangement uses TRBV27 and TRBJ2-4; D is possibly TRBD2 (6 bases). V lost 3 bases to trimming and J lost 1 base, with 22 bases between them. CDR1 is MNHEY, CDR2 SMNVEV, per germline (reference sequence). There are 19 residues in the CDR3. CDR3 bases: TGTGCCAGCAGTTTTTCAGGGACTCCCAAATTCGGGGCCAAAAACATTCAGTACTTC. This encodes CASSFSGTPKFGAKNIQYF.

The CDR3 sequence is CASSRGWGGTMNTEAFF. CDR3 in DNA: TGTGCCAGCAGCCGAGGATGGGGCGGCACCATGAACACTGAAGCTTTCTTT. This rearrangement joins TRBV5-6 to TRBJ1-1; D possibly corresponds to TRBD1 (5 bases). Germline V lookup: CDR1 SGHDT, CDR2 YYEEEE. This CDR3 has 17 amino acids. V lost 4 bases and J lost 0, with 19 bases in between.

This clone was counted a single time. The chain links TRBV28 to TRBJ1-2; 7 bases align to TRBD1. Unmatched junction bases numbered 5, after V lost 4 bases and J lost 3 bases. The CDR3 is made up of 14 amino acids. CDR1 MDHEN and CDR2 SYDVKM come from the germline V gene. CDR3 residues: CASSSTGEDYGYTF. The CDR3 DNA reads TGTGCCAGCAGTTCCACAGGGGAGGACTATGGCTACACCTTC.

This clone was recorded only once. The chain recombines TRBV3-1 (or the pseudogene TRBV3-2) with TRBJ2-5, with 9 bases that match TRBD2. The CDR3 is 18 amino acids. Germline V gene data show CDR1 as LGHDT and CDR2 as YNNKEL (reference sequence). Trimming removed 1 base from V and 3 bases from J; junction bases left unmatched: 12. CDR3 amino acids: CASSQGPLGGGGEETQYF. CDR3 DNA sequence: TGTGCCAGCAGCCAAGGTCCCCTAGGGGGCGGGGGGGAAGAGACCCAGTACTTC.

The chain employs TRBV28 and TRBJ1-2; possible D gene TRBD1, 6 bases. This CDR3 has 14 residues. V shed 5 bases and J shed 6 bases, with 16 bases lying between them. CDR1 is MDHEN, CDR2 SYDVKM, per germline. CDR3 DNA sequence: TGTGCCAGCAGTATCCTTACAGGGAACGATGGCTACACCTTC. This gives the protein CASSILTGNDGYTF.

The gene calls are TRBV29-1 and TRBJ1-2; 8 nucleotides agree with TRBD1. There are 16 residues in the CDR3. Germline trimming cut 8 bases from V and 8 bases from J; bases unmatched to any gene: 22. Germline V gene sequence: CDR1 SQVTM, CDR2 ANQGSEA. The CDR3 DNA follows: TGCAGCCAAACGCGCGGACAGGGTTTGGGTACGGAAGGCTACACCTTC. Translated, it gives CSQTRGQGLGTEGYTF.

The genes are TRBV25-1 and TRBJ2-1, with D perhaps TRBD2 (6 bases). The V end was cut by 1 base, the J end by 7 bases, with 17 bases between. Germline V gene data show CDR1 as MGHDK and CDR2 as SYGVNS. The length of the CDR3 is 16 residues. DNA for the CDR3: TGTGCCAGCAGTGAATCTAAACCGGGGACTTCGAATGAGCAGTTCTTC. This sequence encodes CASSESKPGTSNEQFF.

The rearrangement joins TRBV3-1 (or the pseudogene TRBV3-2) to TRBJ2-7, with D uncertain. Germline loops: CDR1 LGHDT, CDR2 YNNKEL (reference sequence). V was pared by 4 bases and J by 5 bases, with 18 bases between. This CDR3 is built from 15 residues. In DNA, the CDR3 is TGTGCCAGCAGCCTCCTAGAGAAGCATCCCAACGAGCAGTACGTC. It translates to CASSLLEKHPNEQYV.

V gene TRBV5-8 combines with J gene TRBJ2-7; the match to TRBD1 covers 8 bases. This CDR3 has 14 amino acids. J gave up 9 bases and V 4 bases, and 12 bases lay outside the gene matches. Per the germline V gene, CDR1 is SGHTS and CDR2 is YDEGEE. The CDR3 DNA sequence: TGTGCCAGCAGCAAGGACAGGGTGGGCCCCGCGCAGTACGTC. Its protein is CASSKDRVGPAQYV.

The V and J genes are TRBV19 and TRBJ2-3; 13 nucleotides line up with TRBD2. V was clipped by 2 bases and J by 1 base; unmatched bases: 6. The CDR3 runs 18 residues. Germline assignment: CDR1 LNHDA and CDR2 SQIVND (reference sequence). DNA of the CDR3: TGTGCCAGTAGTATACCCCCGGGACTAGCGGGGCGCACAGATACGCAGTATTTT. This sequence encodes CASSIPPGLAGRTDTQYF.

The rearrangement joins TRBV5-1 to TRBJ1-2; D is unresolved. This CDR3 has 14 amino acids. The germline gives CDR1 SGHRS, CDR2 YFSETQ. Trimming took off 0 bases at V and 4 bases at J, with 10 bases between the two ends. In DNA, the CDR3 is TGCGCCAGCAGCTTGGCCGATGAGGGCTATGGCTACACCTTC. It is translated as CASSLADEGYGYTF.